This record looks at one TCR beta chain sequence and its context. As originally analysed: The assay estimated nucleated cells by amplifying reference gene primers. Measured with immunoSEQ multiplex PCR; TCRdb has only the in-frame clones, and not every one. V and J calls and clone size are those listed in that table; D and trimming were worked out from the DNA. The top ten hold 5% to 6.5% of the sample, which has over 100,000 clones, about 85% seen once. Seattle enrolled patients during active infection and tracked them longitudinally. The source of the sample is a study of blood T cell repertoires in COVID-19. Looking at the study overall: Whether acute or convalescent, the COVID-19 samples came from the United States, Italy and Spain. Sample material is recorded as cDNA or gDNA derived from T cells, B-cell-depleted T cells, or PBMCs.

This clonotype was sampled from a woman between 45 and 60 years old with COVID-19, enrolled during active disease. Sequenced: peripheral blood.

The CDR3 coding sequence is TGTGCCAGCAGTAGGTCGGACAGCTACAATGAGCAGTTCTTC. Amino acid sequence: CASSRSDSYNEQFF. This chain uses TRBV6-5 with TRBJ2-1, with D maybe TRBD1 (6 bases). Trimming pared 5 bases from V and 3 bases from J, leaving 11 bases between. The CDR3 consists of 14 residues. CDR1 is MNHEY and CDR2 is SVGAGI in the germline V gene.